A selection of T cell receptor beta chains follows, all from one sample in a study of technical replicates of blood from a few donors. The data were produced by immunoSEQ multiplex PCR, yet TCRdb's version contains in-frame clones alone and is incomplete. Of about 75,000 clones in the sample, approximately 97% are singletons; the top ten hold 0.29%. Sequences were obtained from T cells isolated from PBMCs. The receptors come from a human donor in good health. The CDR3 runs from the conserved cysteine through the conserved F or W. The D gene is left open where the match is weak. Not every row has a clone size; where given, it reads once, few, many or a size class.

D gene: TRBD1
J gene: TRBJ1-1
clone size: .
V gene: TRBV6-1
CDR3 DNA: TGTGCCAGCAGTGAACCAATGACAGGGTTAACTGAAGCTTTCTTT
CDR3 protein: CASSEPMTGLTEAFF

D gene: .
J gene: TRBJ1-1
clone size: .
V gene: TRBV5-6
CDR3 DNA: TGTGCCAGCAGCCAGGACAGCAACACTGAAGCTTTCTTT
CDR3 protein: CASSQDSNTEAFF

D gene: TRBD2
J gene: TRBJ2-1
clone size: .
V gene: TRBV10-3
CDR3 DNA: TGTGCCATCAGCATTAGCGGGAGGTCCACCGCGAGCTCCTACAATGAGCAGTTCTTC
CDR3 protein: CAISISGRSTASSYNEQFF

D gene: .
J gene: TRBJ2-6
clone size: .
V gene: TRBV9
CDR3 DNA: TGTGCCAGCAGCCCATACCAGGGGACTGGGGCCAACGTCCTGACTTTC
CDR3 protein: CASSPYQGTGANVLTF

D gene: .
J gene: TRBJ1-4
clone size: .
V gene: TRBV5-6
CDR3 DNA: TGTGCCAGCAGCTCCCTTAAGACAGGTGATAATGAAAAACTGTTTTTT
CDR3 protein: CASSSLKTGDNEKLFF

D gene: .
J gene: TRBJ1-1
clone size: .
V gene: TRBV7-2
CDR3 DNA: TGTGCCAGCAGCCCAGGGGTTGTGAACACTGAAGCTTTCTTT
CDR3 protein: CASSPGVVNTEAFF

D gene: .
J gene: TRBJ1-3
clone size: .
V gene: TRBV28
CDR3 DNA: TGTGCCAGCACGTCCCTGAACACCATATATTTT
CDR3 protein: CASTSLNTIYF

D gene: .
J gene: TRBJ2-3
clone size: once
V gene: TRBV9
CDR3 DNA: TGTGCCAGCAGCCCCCTAAGGAGCGGGTTCACAGATACGCAGTATTTT
CDR3 protein: CASSPLRSGFTDTQYF

D gene: TRBD2
J gene: TRBJ2-1
clone size: .
V gene: TRBV25-1
CDR3 DNA: TGTGCCAGCAGTGAAGCCAGCGGGACCTACAATGAGCAGTTCTTC
CDR3 protein: CASSEASGTYNEQFF

D gene: TRBD1
J gene: TRBJ1-2
clone size: .
V gene: TRBV27
CDR3 DNA: TGTGCCAGCAGTGGGGCAGGGGGCTATGGCTACACCTTC
CDR3 protein: CASSGAGGYGYTF

D gene: TRBD2
J gene: TRBJ2-1
clone size: once
V gene: TRBV2
CDR3 DNA: TGTGCCAGCCGTACTCTCTCCGGGACTAGCTCAAGTGAGCAGTTCTTC
CDR3 protein: CASRTLSGTSSSEQFF

D gene: .
J gene: TRBJ2-7
clone size: once
V gene: TRBV7-8
CDR3 DNA: TGTGCCAGCAGCCCGCTAACCGGGGGCTACGAGCAGTACTTC
CDR3 protein: CASSPLTGGYEQYF

D gene: TRBD1
J gene: TRBJ1-5
clone size: .
V gene: TRBV7-8
CDR3 DNA: TGTGCCAGCTCCCGCCGGACAGGGGGGCAGCCCCAGCATTTT
CDR3 protein: CASSRRTGGQPQHF

D gene: .
J gene: TRBJ1-3
clone size: .
V gene: TRBV2
CDR3 DNA: TGTGCCAGCAGTCCTCTCAGTGATTATGGAAACACCATATATTTT
CDR3 protein: CASSPLSDYGNTIYF

D gene: .
J gene: TRBJ1-5
clone size: .
V gene: TRBV6-5
CDR3 DNA: TGTGCCAGCAGGAACGAGAATCAGCCCCAGCATTTT
CDR3 protein: CASRNENQPQHF

D gene: .
J gene: TRBJ1-2
clone size: once
V gene: TRBV27
CDR3 DNA: TGTGCCAGCAGTTGGGCCAGTACTAACTATGGCTACACCTTC
CDR3 protein: CASSWASTNYGYTF

D gene: TRBD2
J gene: TRBJ2-7
clone size: .
V gene: TRBV6-1
CDR3 DNA: TGTGCCAGCAGTGAAGTTCCAGCGGGAGAGTACGAGCAGTACTTC
CDR3 protein: CASSEVPAGEYEQYF